Listed here are 23 T cell receptor beta chains from one sample, sequenced in a study of blood T cell repertoires in COVID-19. Assay used: immunoSEQ multiplex PCR; TCRdb lists only in-frame clones, some missing. The repertoire holds about 79,000 clones, with over 85% as singletons. The sample was peripheral blood. The receptors were sampled from a man aged 45-65 years with active COVID-19.

J is TRBJ1-6 and V is TRBV4-3; D may be TRBD1 (5 bases). V was pared by 1 base and J by 5 bases, with 12 bases between. The germline V gene encodes CDR1 LGHNA and CDR2 YSLEER. CDR3 size: 16 residues. This chain's CDR3 is CASSQAGDPNNSPLHF. The DNA for the CDR3 is TGCGCCAGCAGCCAAGCGGGGGATCCCAATAATTCACCCCTCCACTTT.

The gene calls are TRBV5-1 and TRBJ2-3; a possible D gene is TRBD1 (6 bases). Trimming removed 0 bases from V and 2 bases from J, with 10 bases in between. The germline V gene encodes CDR1 SGHRS and CDR2 YFSETQ. The length of the CDR3 is 15 residues. The CDR3 protein is CASSLATGYTDTQYF. In nucleotides, the CDR3 is TGCGCCAGCAGCTTGGCGACAGGATACACAGATACGCAGTATTTT.

The rearrangement joins TRBV7-8 to TRBJ1-1; TRBD1 matches at 12 bases. This CDR3 region has 18 residues. V lost 2 bases, J lost 1 base, and 8 bases stayed unmatched. The V gene's germline CDR1 is SGHVS and CDR2 FQNEAQ. The CDR3 loop is CASSLITGTGGRNTEAFF. The CDR3 DNA follows: TGTGCCAGCAGCTTAATAACCGGGACAGGGGGCAGGAACACTGAAGCTTTCTTT.

The V gene is TRBV12-3 or TRBV12-4, the J gene TRBJ1-2; perhaps TRBD1 as D (6 bases). Between the trimmed V and J ends, which lost 6 bases and 5 bases, there was a span of 13 bases. The CDR3 has 13 residues. The CDR3 DNA reads TGTGCCAGCAGGAGGGGGAACCGGTATGGCTACACCTTC. This sequence encodes CASRRGNRYGYTF.

The V and J genes are TRBV7-2 and TRBJ2-3; D possibly corresponds to TRBD1 (6 bases). The CDR3 has 12 amino acids. From germline, CDR1 is SGHTA and CDR2 FQGNSA. The V and J ends lost 7 bases and 10 bases respectively, with 15 bases between them. CDR3 region: CASTQGRRAQYF. The CDR3, as DNA: TGTGCCAGCACCCAGGGGAGACGGGCGCAGTATTTT.

The rearrangement joins TRBV7-2 to TRBJ2-3; tentative D call: TRBD2 (5 bases). The V gene's germline CDR1 is SGHTA and CDR2 FQGNSA. This CDR3 spans 14 amino acids. V dropped 4 bases and J dropped 2 bases, with 10 bases sitting between them. The CDR3 spells CASSSGLSTDTQYF. The CDR3 DNA sequence: TGTGCCAGCAGCTCCGGACTGTCCACAGATACGCAGTATTTT.

This chain uses TRBV19 with TRBJ1-1, with D possibly matching TRBD1 (5 bases). CDR1 LNHDA and CDR2 SQIVND come from the germline V gene (reference sequence). Trimming took off 3 bases at V and 0 bases at J, with 14 bases between the two ends. The CDR3 totals 16 residues. The CDR3 nucleotides are TGTGCCAGTAGTATTCGGCAGGGAACCCTGAACACTGAAGCTTTCTTT. Amino acids: CASSIRQGTLNTEAFF.

V and J are TRBV19 and TRBJ1-5; tentative D call: TRBD1 (5 bases). V lost 10 bases and J 4 bases, leaving 14 bases between the germline ends. Germline CDR1 and CDR2: LNHDA and SQIVND (reference sequence). The CDR3 has 13 residues. The CDR3 DNA is TGTGCCACCAGGGACTCGGTGAATCAGCCCCAGCATTTT. Amino acid sequence: CATRDSVNQPQHF. The whole variable domain, filled in from reference TRBV19 and TRBJ1-5, reads DGGITQSPKYLFRKEGQNVTLSCEQNLNHDAMYWYRQDPGQGLRLIYYSQIVNDFQKGDIAEGYSVSREKKESFPLTVTSAQKNPTAFYLCATRDSVNQPQHFGDGTRLSIL.

The genes are TRBV10-3 and TRBJ2-7; 7 bases map to TRBD1. Germline V gene lookup returns CDR1 ENHRY and CDR2 SYGVKD. The CDR3 totals 15 residues. J lost 0 bases, V lost 2 bases, and 4 bases had no gene match. CDR3 in DNA: TGTGCCATCAGTGAGGCGACAGGGCGCTCCTACGAGCAGTACTTC. Its translation is CAISEATGRSYEQYF.

The rearrangement links TRBV7-2 to TRBJ2-5, with 15 positions matching TRBD2. V gave up 5 bases and J gave up 2 bases; unmatched junction bases: 9. CDR1 is SGHTA, CDR2 FQGNSA, per germline. The CDR3 is 18 amino acids. In DNA, the CDR3 is TGTGCCAGCAGCAACGGACTAGCGGGGGGGCCGCGGCAAGAGACCCAGTACTTC. As protein: CASSNGLAGGPRQETQYF.

The rearrangement uses TRBV9 and TRBJ2-1, with D tentatively TRBD1 (6 bases). This CDR3 contains 16 residues. Germline V gene data show CDR1 as SGDLS and CDR2 as YYNGEE. Between the trimmed V and J ends, which lost 1 base and 4 bases, there was a span of 15 bases. The DNA of the CDR3 is TGTGCCAGCAGCGTATCCCAGGGGACACCTTACAATGAGCAGTTCTTC. Protein: CASSVSQGTPYNEQFF.

The chain employs TRBV6-4 and TRBJ2-7; unclear D gene. Germline V gene sequence: CDR1 MRHNA, CDR2 SNTAGT. This CDR3 comprises 17 residues. The V end was cut by 2 bases, the J end by 0 bases, with 17 bases between. CDR3 in amino acids: CASSDTLLLRGSYEQYF. The DNA for the CDR3 is TGTGCCAGCAGTGACACGCTCCTCCTCAGAGGCTCCTACGAGCAGTACTTC.

This clone was recorded once. The chain links TRBV10-3 to TRBJ1-5, with a possible D match to TRBD1 (6 bases). V lost 11 bases, J lost 4 bases, and 15 bases lay in between. Germline lookup yields CDR1 ENHRY and CDR2 SYGVKD. The CDR3 sequence is 13 residues long. Here the CDR3 DNA reads TGTGCCGCCAACGACAGGCCGAATCAGCCCCAGCATTTT. Amino acids: CAANDRPNQPQHF.

V is TRBV15 and J is TRBJ2-1; D unresolved. The CDR3 spans 13 residues. Germline V gene sequence: CDR1 LNHNV, CDR2 YYDKDF (reference sequence). Trimming removed 0 bases from V and 8 bases from J, with 8 bases in between. The CDR3: CATSRDSGDEQFF. The CDR3 region has the DNA TGTGCCACCAGCAGAGATTCGGGTGATGAGCAGTTCTTC.

As DNA, the CDR3 is TGTGCCAGCATTCTCCCCCCCGGGGATCGAGCTTTCTTT. It yields the protein CASILPPGDRAFF. The chain uses TRBV28 and TRBJ1-1; D ambiguous. Germline V gene sequence: CDR1 MDHEN, CDR2 SYDVKM. V lost 7 bases to trimming and J lost 10 bases, with 19 bases between them. The CDR3 is 13 amino acids.

This chain connects TRBV7-8 to TRBJ2-3; 7 positions match TRBD2. V trimming: 5 bases; J trimming: 0 bases; junction bases outside the gene matches: 8. The length of the CDR3 is 16 residues. Germline V gene lookup returns CDR1 SGHVS and CDR2 FQNEAQ. The CDR3 spells CASSQNSGQSTDTQYF. As DNA, the CDR3 is TGTGCCAGCAGCCAGAATAGCGGGCAGAGCACAGATACGCAGTATTTT.

The chain combines TRBV2 with TRBJ1-1; D call uncertain. The CDR3 has 12 amino acids. Germline V CDR1 and CDR2: SNHLY, FYNNEI. The V and J ends lost 7 bases and 4 bases respectively, with 10 bases between them. Here the CDR3 reads CASTGLLTEAFF. CDR3 nucleotide sequence: TGTGCCAGCACAGGTCTCCTCACTGAAGCTTTCTTT.

This sequence joins TRBV6-5 and TRBJ2-3; 7 positions match TRBD1. The germline V gene encodes CDR1 MNHEY and CDR2 SVGAGI. Trimming took 8 bases from V and 6 from J; bases not matched to a gene: 8. CDR3 length: 13 residues. The CDR3 nucleotides are TGTGCCAGCGAATTCACAGGGGTCGATACGCAGTATTTT. This sequence encodes CASEFTGVDTQYF.

V usage is TRBV28 and J usage is TRBJ1-2; 9 nucleotides line up with TRBD1. The germline V gene encodes CDR1 MDHEN and CDR2 SYDVKM. J lost 4 bases, V lost 5 bases, and 11 bases had no gene match. This CDR3 has 16 amino acids. The CDR3 sequence: CASSPSVRQGVYGYTF. Here the CDR3 DNA reads TGTGCCAGCAGTCCCAGCGTAAGACAGGGGGTCTATGGCTACACCTTC.

The chain employs TRBV11-2 and TRBJ2-7; 11 positions match TRBD2. The CDR3 is 16 residues long. CDR1 is SGHAT, CDR2 FQNNGV, per germline. Trimming cost V 0 bases and J 5 bases; bases outside gene matches: 6. In nucleotides, the CDR3 is TGTGCCAGCAGCTTAGATCTTACTAGCGGGAGCCACGAGCAGTACTTC. It encodes CASSLDLTSGSHEQYF.

The V gene is TRBV7-3, the J gene TRBJ2-3, with D possibly matching TRBD1 (5 bases). Trimming removed 5 bases from V and 1 base from J, with 10 bases in between. This CDR3 has 14 amino acids. Germline V gives CDR1 SGHTA, CDR2 FQGTGA. The CDR3: CASSIGRGTDTQYF. The CDR3 DNA sequence: TGTGCCAGCAGCATCGGCAGGGGCACAGATACGCAGTATTTT.

This sequence joins TRBV13 and TRBJ2-2; 8 positions agree with TRBD2. The CDR3 has 14 residues. CDR1 is PRHDT and CDR2 is FYEKMQ in the germline V gene (reference sequence). With V trimmed by 9 bases and J by 2 bases, 5 bases remained unmatched. CDR3 amino acids: CASQRGTNTGELFF. CDR3 in DNA: TGTGCCAGTCAGCGGGGGACTAACACCGGGGAGCTGTTTTTT. The full variable domain, with the rest looked up from reference TRBV13 and TRBJ2-2, is AAGVIQSPRHLIKEKRETATLKCYPIPRHDTVYWYQQGPGQDPQFLISFYEKMQSDKGSIPDRFSAQQFSDYHSELNMSSLELGDSALYFCASQRGTNTGELFFGEGSRLTVL.

The chain combines TRBV6-6 with TRBJ2-1, with TRBD1 identical over 8 bases. The CDR3 length is 15 residues. Germline V CDR1 and CDR2: MNHNY, SVGAGI (reference sequence). V gave up 4 bases and J gave up 2 bases; unmatched junction bases: 4. The CDR3 nucleotides read TGTGCCAGCAGTTGGGACAGGTTCGCCTACAATGAGCAGTTCTTC. It yields the protein CASSWDRFAYNEQFF.